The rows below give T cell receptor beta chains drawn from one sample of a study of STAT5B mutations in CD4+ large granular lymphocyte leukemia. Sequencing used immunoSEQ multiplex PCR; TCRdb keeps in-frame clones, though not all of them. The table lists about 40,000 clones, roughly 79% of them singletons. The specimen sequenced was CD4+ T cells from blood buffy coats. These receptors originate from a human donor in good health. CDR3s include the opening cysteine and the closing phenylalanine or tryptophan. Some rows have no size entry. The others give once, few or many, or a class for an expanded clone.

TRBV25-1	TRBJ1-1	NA	CASSRVGNTEAFF
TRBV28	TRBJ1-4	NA	CASSLWDRGPEKLFF
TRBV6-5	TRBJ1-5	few	CASSLDRDSNQPQHF
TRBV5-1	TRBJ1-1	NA	CASSLSPGRALSTEAFF
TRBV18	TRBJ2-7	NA	CASSSQGYDEQYF
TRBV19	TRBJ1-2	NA	CASTEGAPNYGYTF
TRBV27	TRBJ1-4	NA	CASSLSGQFYEKLFF
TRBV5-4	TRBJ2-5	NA	CASSAGQGATGTQYF
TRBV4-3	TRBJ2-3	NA	CASSYSGHRDTQYF
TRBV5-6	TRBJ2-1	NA	CASSFGLGQRERNEQFF
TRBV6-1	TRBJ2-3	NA	CASRPGTDTQYF
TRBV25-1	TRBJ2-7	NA	CASSVFYEQYF
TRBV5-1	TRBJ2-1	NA	CASSLALAGAYNEQFF
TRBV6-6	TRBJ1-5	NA	CASSYLQNSNQPQHF
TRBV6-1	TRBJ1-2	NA	CASSELVIGTFGYTF
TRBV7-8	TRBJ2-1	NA	CASSPRGSGIDNEQFF
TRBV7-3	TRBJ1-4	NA	CASSPRGATNEKLFF
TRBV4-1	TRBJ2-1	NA	CASSPKALAGGNEQFF
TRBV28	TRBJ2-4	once	CASRQTGGNRAKNIQYF
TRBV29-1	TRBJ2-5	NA	CSVGGEETQYF
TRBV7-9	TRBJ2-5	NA	CASSPIKGRETQYF
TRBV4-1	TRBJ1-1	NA	CASSHDRVAEAFF
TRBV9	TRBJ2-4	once	CASSGKGQGAWAKNIQYF
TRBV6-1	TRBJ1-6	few	CASSGILKGGSSYNSPLHF
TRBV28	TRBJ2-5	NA	CASSPTGGVEETQYF
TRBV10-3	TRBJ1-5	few	CAISDRTGVGQPQHF
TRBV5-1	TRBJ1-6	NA	CASSFSGDNSPLHF
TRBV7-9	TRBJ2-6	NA	CASSLSPIGANVLTF
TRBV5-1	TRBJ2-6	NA	CASSLAAGGSGANVLTF
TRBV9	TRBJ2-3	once	CASSETQGATDTQYF
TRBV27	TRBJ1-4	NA	CASSGQGNEKLFF
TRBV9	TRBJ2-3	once	CASSVYSGGTDTQYF
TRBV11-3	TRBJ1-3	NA	CASSLGGSGNTIYF
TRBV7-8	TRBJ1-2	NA	CASSDKTGSGYGYTF
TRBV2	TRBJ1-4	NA	CASRRSGATNEKLFF
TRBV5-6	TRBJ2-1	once	CASSQGSGSYNEQFF
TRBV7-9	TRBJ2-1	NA	CASTSTVPGPNNEQFF
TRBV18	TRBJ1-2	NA	CASSPQEGNYGYTF
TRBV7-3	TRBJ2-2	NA	CASSLTGTGELFF
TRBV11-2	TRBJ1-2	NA	CASSATGRNYGYTF
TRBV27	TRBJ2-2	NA	CASKLWGDTGELFF
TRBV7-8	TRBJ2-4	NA	CASSHTMDTNIQYF
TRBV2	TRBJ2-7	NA	CASSRFRHLYEQYF
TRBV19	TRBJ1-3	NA	CASSGISGNTIYF
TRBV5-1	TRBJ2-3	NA	CASSLSGLLADTQYF
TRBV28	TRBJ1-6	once	CASSSGDNSPLHF
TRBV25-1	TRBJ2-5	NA	CASSAQGIKYQETQYF
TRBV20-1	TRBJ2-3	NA	CSALQDTQYF
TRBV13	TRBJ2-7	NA	CASGRVSYEQYF
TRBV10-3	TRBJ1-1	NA	CAISEEWTGNTEAFF
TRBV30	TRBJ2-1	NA	CAWSVKQAYNEQFF
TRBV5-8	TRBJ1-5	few	CASSGRQNNQPQHF
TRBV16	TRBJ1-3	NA	CASSRDWRSGNTIYF
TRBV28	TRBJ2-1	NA	CASSSATYEVSEQFF
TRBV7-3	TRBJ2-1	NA	CASSFPTSGKHNEQFF
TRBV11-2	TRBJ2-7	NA	CASSPGPSYEQYF
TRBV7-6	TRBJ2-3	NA	CASSFGLAGSDTQYF
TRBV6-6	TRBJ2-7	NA	CASSSPGQGSYEQYF
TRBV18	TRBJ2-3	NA	CASSVRPDTQYF
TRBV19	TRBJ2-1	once	CASSIYQSFEQFF